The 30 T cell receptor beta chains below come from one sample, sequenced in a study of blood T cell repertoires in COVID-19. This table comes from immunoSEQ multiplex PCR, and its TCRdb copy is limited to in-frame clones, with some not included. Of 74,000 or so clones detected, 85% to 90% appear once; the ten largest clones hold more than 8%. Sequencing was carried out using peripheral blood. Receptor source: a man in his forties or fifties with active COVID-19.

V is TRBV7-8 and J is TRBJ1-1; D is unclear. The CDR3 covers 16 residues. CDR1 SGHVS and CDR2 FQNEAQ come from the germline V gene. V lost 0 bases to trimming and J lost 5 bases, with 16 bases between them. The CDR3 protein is CASSLADLTLGTEAFF. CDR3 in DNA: TGTGCCAGCAGCTTAGCGGACTTAACCCTGGGTACTGAAGCTTTCTTT.

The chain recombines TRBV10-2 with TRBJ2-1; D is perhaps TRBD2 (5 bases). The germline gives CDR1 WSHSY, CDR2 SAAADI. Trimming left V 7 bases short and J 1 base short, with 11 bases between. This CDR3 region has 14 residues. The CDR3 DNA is TGCGCCAGCAAGGAGGTCCGGTCCTACAATGAGCAGTTCTTC. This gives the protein CASKEVRSYNEQFF.

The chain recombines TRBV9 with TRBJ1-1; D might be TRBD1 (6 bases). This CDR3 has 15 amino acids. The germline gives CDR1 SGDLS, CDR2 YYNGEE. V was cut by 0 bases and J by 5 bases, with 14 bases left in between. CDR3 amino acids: CASSVEAGVVTEAFF. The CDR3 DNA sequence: TGTGCCAGCAGCGTAGAGGCAGGGGTAGTAACTGAAGCTTTCTTT.

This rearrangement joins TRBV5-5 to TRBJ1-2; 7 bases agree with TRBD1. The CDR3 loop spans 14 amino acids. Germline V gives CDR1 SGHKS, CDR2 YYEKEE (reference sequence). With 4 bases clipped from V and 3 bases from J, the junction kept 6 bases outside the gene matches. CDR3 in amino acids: CASSADRVDYGYTF. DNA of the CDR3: TGTGCCAGCAGCGCAGACAGGGTGGACTATGGCTACACCTTC.

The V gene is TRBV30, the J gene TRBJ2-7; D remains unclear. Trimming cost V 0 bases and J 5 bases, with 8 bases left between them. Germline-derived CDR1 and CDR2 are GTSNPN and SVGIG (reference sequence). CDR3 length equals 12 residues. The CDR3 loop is CAWSVRSNEQYF. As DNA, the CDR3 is TGTGCCTGGAGTGTACGGTCGAACGAGCAGTACTTC.

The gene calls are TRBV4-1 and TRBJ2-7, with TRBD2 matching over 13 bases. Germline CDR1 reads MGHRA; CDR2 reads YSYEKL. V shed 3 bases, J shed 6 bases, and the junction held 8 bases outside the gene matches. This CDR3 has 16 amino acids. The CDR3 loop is CASSQLLLAGGLEQYF. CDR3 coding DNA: TGCGCCAGCAGCCAGCTCCTACTAGCGGGGGGGCTCGAGCAGTACTTC.

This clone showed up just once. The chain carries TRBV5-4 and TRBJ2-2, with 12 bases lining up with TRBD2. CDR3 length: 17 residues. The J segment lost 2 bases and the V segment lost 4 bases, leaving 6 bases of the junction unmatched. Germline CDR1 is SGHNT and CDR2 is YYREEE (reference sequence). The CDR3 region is CASSILAGGGNTGELFF. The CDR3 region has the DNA TGTGCCAGCAGCATACTAGCGGGGGGAGGCAACACCGGGGAGCTGTTTTTT. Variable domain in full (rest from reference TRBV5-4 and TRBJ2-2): ETGVTQSPTHLIKTRGQQVTLRCSSQSGHNTVSWYQQALGQGPQFIFQYYREEENGRGNFPPRFSGLQFPNYSSELNVNALELDDSALYLCASSILAGGGNTGELFFGEGSRLTVL.

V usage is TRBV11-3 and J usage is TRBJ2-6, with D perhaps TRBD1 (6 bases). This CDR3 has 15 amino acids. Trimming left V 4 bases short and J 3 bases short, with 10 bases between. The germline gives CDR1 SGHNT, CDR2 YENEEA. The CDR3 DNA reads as TGTGCCAGCAGCTCCAGGGGTAGTGGGGCCAACGTCCTGACTTTC. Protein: CASSSRGSGANVLTF.

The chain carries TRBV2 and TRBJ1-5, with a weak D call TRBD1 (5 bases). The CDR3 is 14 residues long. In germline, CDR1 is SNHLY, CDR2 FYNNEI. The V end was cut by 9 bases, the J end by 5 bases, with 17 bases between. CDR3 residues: CASGGEQGDQPQHF. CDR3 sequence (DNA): TGTGCCAGTGGGGGGGAGCAGGGCGATCAGCCCCAGCATTTT.

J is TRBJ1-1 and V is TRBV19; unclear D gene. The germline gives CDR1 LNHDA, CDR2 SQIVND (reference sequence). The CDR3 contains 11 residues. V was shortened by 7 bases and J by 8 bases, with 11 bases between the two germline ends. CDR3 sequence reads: CASTGGPEAFF. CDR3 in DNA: TGTGCCAGTACCGGCGGCCCCGAAGCTTTCTTT. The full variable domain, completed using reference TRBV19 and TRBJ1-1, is DGGITQSPKYLFRKEGQNVTLSCEQNLNHDAMYWYRQDPGQGLRLIYYSQIVNDFQKGDIAEGYSVSREKKESFPLTVTSAQKNPTAFYLCASTGGPEAFFGQGTRLTVV.

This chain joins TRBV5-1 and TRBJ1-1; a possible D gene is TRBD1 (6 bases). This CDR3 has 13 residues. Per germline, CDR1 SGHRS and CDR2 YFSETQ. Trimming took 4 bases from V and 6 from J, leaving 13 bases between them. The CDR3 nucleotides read TGCGCCAGCAGCATGGACAGCCGATCTGAAGCTTTCTTT. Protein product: CASSMDSRSEAFF.

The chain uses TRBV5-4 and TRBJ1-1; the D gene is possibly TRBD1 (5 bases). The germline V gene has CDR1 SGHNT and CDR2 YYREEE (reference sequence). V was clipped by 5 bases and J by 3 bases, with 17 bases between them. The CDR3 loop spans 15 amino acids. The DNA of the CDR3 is TGTGCCAGCAGACGCATGGACATTTCGGACACTGAAGCTTTCTTT. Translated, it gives CASRRMDISDTEAFF.

The CDR3 loop is CASSSASGINQPQHF. The CDR3 nucleotides are TGTGCCAGCAGCTCCGCCAGCGGGATAAATCAGCCCCAGCATTTT. V and J are TRBV6-6 and TRBJ1-5; D unresolved. The length of the CDR3 is 15 residues. Germline V CDR1 and CDR2: MNHNY, SVGAGI (reference sequence). Trimming shortened V by 6 bases and J by 4 bases, and 16 bases separated the two germline ends.

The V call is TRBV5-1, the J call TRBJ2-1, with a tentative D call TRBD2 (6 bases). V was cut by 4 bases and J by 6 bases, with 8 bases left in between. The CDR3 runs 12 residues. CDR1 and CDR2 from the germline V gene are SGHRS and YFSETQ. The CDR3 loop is CASSQEGNEQFF. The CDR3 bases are TGCGCCAGCAGCCAGGAGGGCAATGAGCAGTTCTTC.

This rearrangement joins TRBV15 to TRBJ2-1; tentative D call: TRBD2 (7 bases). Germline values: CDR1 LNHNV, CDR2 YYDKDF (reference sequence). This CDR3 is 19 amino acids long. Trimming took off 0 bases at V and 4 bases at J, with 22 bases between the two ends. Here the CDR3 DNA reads TGTGCCACCAGCAGAGATAATTGGGGTGAGGGGGGGCCTTACAATGAGCAGTTCTTC. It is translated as CATSRDNWGEGGPYNEQFF.

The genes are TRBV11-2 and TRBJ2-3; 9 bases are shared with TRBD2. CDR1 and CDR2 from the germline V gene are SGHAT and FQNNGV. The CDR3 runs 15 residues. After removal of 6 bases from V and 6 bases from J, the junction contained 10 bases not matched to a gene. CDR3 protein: CASSLAGSPADTQYF. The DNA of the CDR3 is TGTGCCAGCAGTCTAGCGGGGAGCCCAGCCGATACGCAGTATTTT.

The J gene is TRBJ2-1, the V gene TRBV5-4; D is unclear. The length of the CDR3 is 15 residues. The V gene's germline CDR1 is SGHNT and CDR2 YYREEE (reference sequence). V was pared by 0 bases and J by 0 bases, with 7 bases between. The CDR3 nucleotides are TGTGCCAGCAGCTTGGAGTATAGCTCCTACAATGAGCAGTTCTTC. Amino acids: CASSLEYSSYNEQFF.

CDR3 nucleotides: TGTGCCACACCGAGTCCAGGACAGGGGAACACCGGGGAGCTGTTTTTT. Translation: CATPSPGQGNTGELFF. The chain has TRBV15 and TRBJ2-2; 8 nucleotides align to TRBD1. V dropped 9 bases and J dropped 1; count of bases not matched to a gene: 10. The CDR3 contains 16 residues. Per germline, CDR1 LNHNV and CDR2 YYDKDF (reference sequence). The variable domain in full, completed from reference TRBV15 and TRBJ2-2, reads DAMVIQNPRYQVTQFGKPVTLSCSQTLNHNVMYWYQQKSSQAPKLLFHYYDKDFNNEADTPDNFQSRRPNTSFCFLDIRSPGLGDTAMYLCATPSPGQGNTGELFFGEGSRLTVL.

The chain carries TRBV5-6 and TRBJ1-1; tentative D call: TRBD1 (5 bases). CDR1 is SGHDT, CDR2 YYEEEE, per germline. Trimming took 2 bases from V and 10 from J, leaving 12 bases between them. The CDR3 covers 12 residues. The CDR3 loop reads CASSLIRGVAFF. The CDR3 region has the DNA TGTGCCAGCAGCTTAATAAGGGGTGTAGCTTTCTTT.

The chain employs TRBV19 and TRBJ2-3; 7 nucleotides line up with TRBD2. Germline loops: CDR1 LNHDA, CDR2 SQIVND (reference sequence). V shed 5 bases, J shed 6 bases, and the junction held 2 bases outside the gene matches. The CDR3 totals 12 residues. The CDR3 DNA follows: TGTGCCAGTAGTTGGGGGGGGGATACGCAGTATTTT. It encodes CASSWGGDTQYF.

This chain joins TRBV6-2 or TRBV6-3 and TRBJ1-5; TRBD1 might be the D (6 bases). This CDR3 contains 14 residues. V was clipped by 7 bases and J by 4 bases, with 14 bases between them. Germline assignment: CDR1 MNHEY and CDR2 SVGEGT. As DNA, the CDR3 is TGTGCCAGCACCCCGGACAGTAAAAATCAGCCCCAGCATTTT. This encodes CASTPDSKNQPQHF.

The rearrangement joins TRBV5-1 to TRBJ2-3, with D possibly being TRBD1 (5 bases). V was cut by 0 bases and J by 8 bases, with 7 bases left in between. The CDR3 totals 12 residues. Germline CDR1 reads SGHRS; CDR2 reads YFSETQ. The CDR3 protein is CASSLDQGTQYF. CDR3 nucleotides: TGCGCCAGCAGCTTGGATCAGGGTACGCAGTATTTT. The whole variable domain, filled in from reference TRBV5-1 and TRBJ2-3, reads KAGVTQTPRYLIKTRGQQVTLSCSPISGHRSVSWYQQTPGQGLQFLFEYFSETQRNKGNFPGRFSGRQFSNSRSEMNVSTLELGDSALYLCASSLDQGTQYFGPGTRLTVL.

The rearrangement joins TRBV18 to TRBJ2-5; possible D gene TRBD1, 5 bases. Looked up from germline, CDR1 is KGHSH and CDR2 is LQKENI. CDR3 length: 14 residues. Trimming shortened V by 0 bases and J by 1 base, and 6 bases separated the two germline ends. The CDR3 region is CASSPPQGQETQYF. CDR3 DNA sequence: TGTGCCAGCTCACCACCTCAGGGCCAAGAGACCCAGTACTTC.

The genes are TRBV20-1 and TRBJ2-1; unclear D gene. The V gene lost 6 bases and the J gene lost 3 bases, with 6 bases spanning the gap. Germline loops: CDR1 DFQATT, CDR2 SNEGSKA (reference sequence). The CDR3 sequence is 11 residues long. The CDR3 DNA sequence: TGCAGTGCGAACAGCTACAATGAGCAGTTCTTC. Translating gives CSANSYNEQFF.

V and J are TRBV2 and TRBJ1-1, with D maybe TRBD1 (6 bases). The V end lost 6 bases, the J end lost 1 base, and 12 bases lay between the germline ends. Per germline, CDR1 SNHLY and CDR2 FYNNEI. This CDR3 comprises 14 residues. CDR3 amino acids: CASRPPGQNTEAFF. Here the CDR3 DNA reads TGTGCCAGCAGGCCTCCGGGACAGAACACTGAAGCTTTCTTT.

CDR3 in amino acids: CASSTLSAEAFF. CDR3 nucleotides: TGTGCCAGCTCTACCCTGTCTGCTGAAGCTTTCTTT. The V and J genes are TRBV5-4 and TRBJ1-1, with D uncertain. Germline CDR1 and CDR2: SGHNT and YYREEE (reference sequence). The CDR3 spans 12 residues. Trimming removed 7 bases at V and 6 bases at J, with 13 bases between.

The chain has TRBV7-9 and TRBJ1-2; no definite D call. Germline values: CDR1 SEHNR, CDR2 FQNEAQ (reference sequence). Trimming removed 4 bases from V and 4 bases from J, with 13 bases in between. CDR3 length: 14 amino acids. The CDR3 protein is CASSSREARYGYTF. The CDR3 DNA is TGTGCCAGCAGCTCCCGGGAGGCGCGCTATGGCTACACCTTC.

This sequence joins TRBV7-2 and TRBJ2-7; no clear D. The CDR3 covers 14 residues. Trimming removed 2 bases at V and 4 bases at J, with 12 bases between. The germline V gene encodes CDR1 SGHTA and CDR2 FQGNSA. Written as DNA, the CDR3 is TGTGCCAGCAGCTTATACGCAGGAAAATACGAGCAGTACTTC. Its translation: CASSLYAGKYEQYF. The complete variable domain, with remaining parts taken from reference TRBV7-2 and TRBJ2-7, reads GAGVSQSPSNKVTEKGKDVELRCDPISGHTALYWYRQSLGQGLEFLIYFQGNSAPDKSGLPSDRFSAERTGGSVSTLTIQRTQQEDSAVYLCASSLYAGKYEQYFGPGTRLTVT.

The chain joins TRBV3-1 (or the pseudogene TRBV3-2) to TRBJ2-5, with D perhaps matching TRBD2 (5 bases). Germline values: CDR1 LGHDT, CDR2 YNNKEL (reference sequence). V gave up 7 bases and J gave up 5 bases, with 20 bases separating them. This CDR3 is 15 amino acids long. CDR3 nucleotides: TGTGCCAGCACCGACGGACTTTTAGAAAGCGAGACCCAGTACTTC. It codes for CASTDGLLESETQYF.

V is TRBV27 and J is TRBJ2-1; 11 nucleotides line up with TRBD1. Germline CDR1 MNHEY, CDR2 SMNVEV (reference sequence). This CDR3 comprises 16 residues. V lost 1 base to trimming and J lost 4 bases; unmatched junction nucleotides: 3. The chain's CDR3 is CASSLYGTGGYNEQFF. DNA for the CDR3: TGTGCCAGCAGTTTATATGGGACAGGGGGATACAATGAGCAGTTCTTC.